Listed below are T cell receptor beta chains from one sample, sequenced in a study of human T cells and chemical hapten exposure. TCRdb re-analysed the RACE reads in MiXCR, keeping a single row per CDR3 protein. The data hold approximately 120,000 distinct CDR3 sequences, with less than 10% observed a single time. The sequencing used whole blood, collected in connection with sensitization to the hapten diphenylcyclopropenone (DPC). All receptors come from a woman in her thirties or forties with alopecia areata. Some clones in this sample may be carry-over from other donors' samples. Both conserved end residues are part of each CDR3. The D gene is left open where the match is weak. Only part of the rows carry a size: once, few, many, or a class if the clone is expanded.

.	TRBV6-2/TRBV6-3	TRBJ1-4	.	CASSEGTSNEKLFF	TGTGCCAGCAGCGAAGGGACTTCTAATGAAAAACTGTTTTTT
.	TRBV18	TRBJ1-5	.	CASSGRHSNQPQHF	TGTGCCAGCTCAGGGCGGCATAGCAATCAGCCCCAGCATTTT
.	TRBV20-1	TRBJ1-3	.	CSALTGSSGNTIYF	TGCAGTGCTCTCACAGGGTCCTCTGGAAACACCATATATTTT
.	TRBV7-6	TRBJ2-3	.	CASSLYMASDTQYF	TGTGCCAGCAGCCTCTACATGGCTTCAGATACGCAGTATTTT
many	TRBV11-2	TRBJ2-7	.	CASSLERAYEQYF	TGTGCCAGCAGCTTAGAACGGGCCTACGAGCAGTACTTC
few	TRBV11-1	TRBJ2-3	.	CASSPRQATDTQYF	TGTGCCAGCAGCCCCCGACAGGCTACAGATACGCAGTATTTT
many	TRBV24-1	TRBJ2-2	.	CATSDSQGLDTGELFF	TGTGCCACCAGTGATAGTCAGGGGCTCGACACCGGGGAGCTGTTTTTT
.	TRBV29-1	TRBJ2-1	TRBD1	CSVGQDRVTNEQFF	TGCAGCGTAGGACAGGACAGGGTCACCAATGAGCAGTTCTTC
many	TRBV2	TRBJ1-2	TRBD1	CASSGVLMQGQGASHYGYTF	TGTGCCAGCAGTGGAGTGTTAATGCAGGGACAGGGGGCCTCTCACTATGGCTACACCTTC
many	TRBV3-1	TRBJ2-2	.	CASSPLTGELFF	TGTGCCAGCAGCCCTCTCACCGGGGAGCTGTTTTTT
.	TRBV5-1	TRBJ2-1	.	CASSQLVGPNNEQFF	TGCGCCAGCAGCCAGCTGGTCGGTCCCAACAATGAGCAGTTCTTC
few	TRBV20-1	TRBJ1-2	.	CSASPDGSVGGYTF	TGCAGTGCTTCTCCGGACGGCTCGGTTGGTGGCTACACCTTC
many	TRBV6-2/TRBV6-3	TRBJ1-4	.	CASSYSGGYEKLFF	TGTGCCAGCAGTTACTCGGGAGGATATGAAAAACTGTTTTTT